These 8 T cell receptor beta chains were all obtained from the same sample, sequenced in a study of T cells in Graves' hyperthyroidism and ophthalmopathy. From RNA transcripts, TCR beta CDR3 regions were amplified. The HTBI set primed first-round TCR CDR3 RT-PCR. Using its own MiXCR run on the multiplex PCR reads, TCRdb lists one record per CDR3 protein. This table holds fewer than 600,000 distinct CDR3 sequences, 13% to 15% found once. What was sequenced was blood. These receptors originate from a young woman with Graves' hyperthyroidism.

The CDR3 sequence: CASIWDSNTGELFF. The CDR3 DNA follows: TGCGCCAGCATTTGGGACAGTAACACCGGGGAGCTGTTTTTT. The V and J genes are TRBV5-1 and TRBJ2-2, with 7 bases fitting TRBD1. The CDR3 sequence is 14 residues long. CDR1 is SGHRS, CDR2 YFSETQ, per germline. Germline trimming cut 6 bases from V and 2 bases from J; bases unmatched to any gene: 4.

This clonotype has ten or more counts. V is TRBV2 and J is TRBJ1-4; possibly TRBD1 for D (6 bases). Germline V CDR1 and CDR2: SNHLY, FYNNEI. The CDR3 covers 16 residues. V dropped 7 bases and J dropped 11 bases, with 26 bases sitting between them. The CDR3: CASKGEGIPLKGKLFF. The CDR3 bases are TGTGCCAGCAAGGGGGAAGGGATTCCCCTCAAAGGCAAACTGTTTTTT.

This clonotype appeared many times. The chain employs TRBV18 and TRBJ1-1; D unresolved. Trimming took 6 bases from V and 0 from J, leaving 8 bases between them. This CDR3 region has 13 residues. The V gene's germline CDR1 is KGHSH and CDR2 LQKENI. The CDR3 loop reads CASSAALNTEAFF. DNA of the CDR3: TGTGCCAGCTCGGCCGCATTGAACACTGAAGCTTTCTTT.

Many counts were recorded for this clonotype. V is TRBV28 and J is TRBJ2-3; D not certain. The CDR3 runs 13 residues. Trimming cost V 3 bases and J 1 base, with 5 bases left between them. Germline V gene sequence: CDR1 MDHEN, CDR2 SYDVKM. The CDR3 sequence is CASSFYRTDTQYF. The CDR3 DNA reads TGTGCCAGCAGTTTTTACCGCACAGATACGCAGTATTTT.

This sequence joins TRBV19 and TRBJ1-2; D is undetermined. CDR1 is LNHDA, CDR2 SQIVND, per germline (reference sequence). This CDR3 is built from 14 residues. The V end was cut by 1 base, the J end by 4 bases, with 10 bases between. The CDR3 reads CASSIVAGGYGYTF. In DNA, the CDR3 is TGTGCCAGTAGTATAGTGGCGGGCGGCTATGGCTACACCTTC.

This clonotype appeared a single time. J is TRBJ2-1 and V is TRBV13; TRBD2 agrees at 14 bases. The CDR3 extends over 17 amino acids. Germline assignment: CDR1 PRHDT and CDR2 FYEKMQ (reference sequence). J was trimmed by 7 bases and V by 5 bases; bases with no gene match: 10. Here the CDR3 DNA reads TGTGCCAGCAGCCCCCCCGGGACTAGCGGGAGCGGTAATGAGCAGTTCTTC. This sequence encodes CASSPPGTSGSGNEQFF.

The V and J genes are TRBV12-5 and TRBJ1-2; 11 nucleotides line up with TRBD1. CDR3 length: 15 residues. Germline V gene sequence: CDR1 LGHNT, CDR2 FRNRAP. V lost 3 bases to trimming and J lost 2 bases; unmatched junction nucleotides: 2. CDR3 sequence (DNA): TGTGCTAGTGGTTTCGGACAGGGGGCAAACTATGGCTACACCTTC. Protein sequence: CASGFGQGANYGYTF.

In its sample, this clonotype was seen many times. This chain uses TRBV7-3 with TRBJ2-3, with TRBD2 identical over 13 bases. This CDR3 comprises 18 residues. Germline V lookup: CDR1 SGHTA, CDR2 FQGTGA. Trimming cost V 1 base and J 8 bases; bases outside gene matches: 12. The CDR3 DNA reads as TGTGCCAGCAGCTTAAACCCCGGGACTAGCGGGAACGCGGGTACGCAGTATTTT. Amino acid sequence: CASSLNPGTSGNAGTQYF.